These 15 T cell receptor delta chains originate from one sample sequenced in a study of gamma-delta chains in newborns, infants, children (dated by TCRdb to between 2017 and 2020). TCRdb names Illumina MiSeq as the instrument used. TCRdb called clones from the public reads with CATT, and repeated DNA sequences were later combined into one row. The sample table contains about 11,000 delta-chain clones; only one count was recorded for 3.5% of them. The ten largest clones take up 8.5% to 10% of the sample. Input material: blood. Every receptor here comes from a child who was a newborn, infant or young child, either healthy, febrile or measles-vaccinated (not recorded which).

Concerning this clone itself: At one end the junction does not follow the germline gene, possibly because of a read error. The chain combines TRDV1 with TRDJ1; D not resolved. CDR3 length: 15 amino acids. Germline CDR1 is TSWWSYY and CDR2 is QGS. DNA of the CDR3: TGTGCTCTTGGGGAAATCAGGAGTCTCTCCGATAAACCCATCTTT. It translates to CALGEIRSLSDKPIF.

The CDR3 here is CAATFLPTGEGKLIF. CDR3 sequence (DNA): TGTGCAGCAACCTTCCTACCGACTGGGGAAGGTAAACTCATCTTT. J is TRDJ1 and V is TRAV29/DV5, with 9 bases matching TRDD2. This CDR3 has 15 residues. V dropped 3 bases and J dropped 7; count of bases not matched to a gene: 13. CDR1 NSMFDY and CDR2 ISSIKDK come from the germline V gene.

This clone was seen only a few times. Different DNA sequences within this sample yield the same CDR3. The rearrangement uses TRDV1 and TRDJ1, with 7 positions matching TRDD3. V gave up 1 base and J gave up 7 bases; unmatched junction bases: 18. CDR1 and CDR2 (germline): TSWWSYY, QGS. This CDR3 contains 18 residues. The CDR3 protein is CALGEPPLRVGDTGKLIF. The CDR3 coding sequence is TGTGCTCTTGGGGAACCTCCTTTGAGGGTGGGGGACACAGGTAAACTCATCTTT.

This chain joins TRDV3 and TRDJ1; D is perhaps TRDD2 (6 bases). Per germline, CDR1 TVYSNPD and CDR2 GDNSRS (reference sequence). The CDR3 extends over 16 amino acids. V lost 0 bases, J lost 0 bases, and 17 bases lay in between. The CDR3 spells CAFSNILPWYTDKLIF. The DNA of the CDR3 is TGTGCCTTTAGTAATATCCTTCCCTGGTACACCGATAAACTCATCTTT.

Worth noting for this clone: At one end the junction does not follow the germline gene, possibly because of a read error. Other DNA variants within this sample encode the same CDR3. This CDR3 is CALGNMGITRATAQLFF. The CDR3, as DNA: TGCGCTCTTGGGAATATGGGGATCACCCGTGCGACAGCACAACTCTTCTTT. The chain recombines TRDV1 with TRDJ2; weak D call: TRDD3 (6 bases). CDR1 and CDR2 from the germline V gene are TSWWSYY and QGS. CDR3 size: 17 residues.

V is TRDV3 and J is TRDJ1; TRDD3 is a possible D gene (6 bases). This CDR3 contains 14 residues. From germline, CDR1 is TVYSNPD and CDR2 GDNSRS (reference sequence). Trimming shortened V by 4 bases and J by 4 bases, and 19 bases separated the two germline ends. Here the CDR3 reads CASREWTGNDKLIF. CDR3 coding DNA: TGTGCCTCTCGGGAATGGACTGGGAACGATAAACTCATCTTT.

This clone occurred a few times. Other DNA sequences from this sample encode an identical CDR3 as well. V and J are TRDV1 and TRDJ1, with TRDD3 matching 9 bases. The CDR3 length is 22 residues. The V gene end was trimmed by 2 bases and the J gene end by 0 bases; junction bases not matched to a gene: 22. From germline, CDR1 is TSWWSYY and CDR2 QGS. The DNA for the CDR3 is TGTGCTCTTGGGGAAGGCGGGGATAAGCATTACTGGGGGACTTGGTACACCGATAAACTCATCTTT. This codes for CALGEGGDKHYWGTWYTDKLIF.

By share, this clone ranks as medium-sized (0.01 to 0.1%). Other DNA sequences of this sample code for an identical CDR3. This chain uses TRDV2 with TRDJ3; TRDD3 agrees at 11 bases. The ends lost 0 bases at V and 2 bases at J; junction bases unmatched: 2. Germline CDR1 and CDR2: GEAIGNYY and EKD. The CDR3 runs to 18 residues. As DNA, the CDR3 is TGTGCCTGTGACACCGTACTGGGGGATACCTGGGACACCCGACAGATGTTTTTC. This sequence encodes CACDTVLGDTWDTRQMFF.

This clone was seen a few times. This chain connects TRDV3 to TRDJ1, with 12 bases lining up with TRDD3. Germline CDR1 is TVYSNPD and CDR2 is GDNSRS (reference sequence). The CDR3 loop spans 16 amino acids. The J segment lost 3 bases and the V segment lost 1 base, leaving 9 bases of the junction unmatched. The CDR3 is CAFKADTGGYSDKLIF. The CDR3 DNA is TGTGCCTTTAAGGCGGATACTGGGGGATACTCCGATAAACTCATCTTT. Variable domain in full (rest from reference TRDV3 and TRDJ1): CDKVTQSSPDQTVASGSEVVLLCTYDTVYSNPDLFWYRIRPDYSFQFVFYGDNSRSEGADFTQGRFSVKHILTQKAFHLVISPVRTEDSATYYCAFKADTGGYSDKLIFGKGTRVTVEP.

This clone is medium-sized by share. This chain uses TRDV1 with TRDJ1, with D unresolved. This CDR3 has 13 amino acids. V was clipped by 4 bases and J by 8 bases, with 14 bases between them. Germline CDR1 is TSWWSYY and CDR2 is QGS. The CDR3 sequence is CALGVLSVGKLIF. The CDR3 region has the DNA TGTGCTCTTGGGGTCTTGTCCGTGGGAAAACTCATCTTT.

This clone was counted only a few times. The V gene is TRDV2, the J gene TRDJ1, with 8 nucleotides matching TRDD3. After removal of 4 bases from V and 0 bases from J, the junction contained 21 bases not matched to a gene. This CDR3 contains 20 residues. Germline CDR1 GEAIGNYY, CDR2 EKD. Here the CDR3 reads CACDILGGTPSARYTDKLIF. For the CDR3, the DNA is TGTGCCTGTGATATACTGGGGGGTACACCCTCCGCCAGGTACACCGATAAACTCATCTTT.

This clone was seen more than once but under ten times. In the same sample, other DNA sequences code for this CDR3. V and J are TRDV1 and TRDJ1, with 12 positions matching TRDD3. The germline CDR1 and CDR2 sequences are TSWWSYY and QGS. There are 25 residues in the CDR3. V dropped 2 bases and J dropped 6; count of bases not matched to a gene: 34. In nucleotides, the CDR3 is TGTGCTCTTGGGGAAAGGAGTCGGTTCGCAAGTGGCGACCTGGGGGATACGCGAGGCCATTATAAACTCATCTTT. Protein sequence: CALGERSRFASGDLGDTRGHYKLIF.

By share of the sample, this clone is medium-sized. One base separates it from a far larger clone, so it is likely a read error. This chain's CDR3 is CACDTLGNARPDADKLIF. Written as DNA, the CDR3 is TGTGCCTGTGACACTCTCGGAAATGCTAGACCTGACGCCGATAAACTCATCTTT. V is TRDV2 and J is TRDJ1; D might be TRDD1 (5 bases). The CDR3 loop spans 18 amino acids. V was clipped by 1 base and J by 3 bases, with 23 bases between them. CDR1 is GEAIGNYY and CDR2 is EKD in the germline V gene.

This clone is judged medium-sized. This chain links TRDV2 with TRDJ3; 9 bases line up with TRDD3. CDR3 length equals 20 residues. Trimming took 0 bases from V and 2 from J; bases not matched to a gene: 10. Per the germline V gene, CDR1 is GEAIGNYY and CDR2 is EKD. The CDR3 nucleotides are TGTGCCTGTGACACCGTAGACTGGGGATACGCGGCCTGGGACACCCGACAGATGTTTTTC. This translates into CACDTVDWGYAAWDTRQMFF.

This clone has more than one count but fewer than ten. The V and J genes are TRDV2 and TRDJ1; 8 positions match TRDD3. V dropped 9 bases and J dropped 0; count of bases not matched to a gene: 20. Germline CDR1 reads GEAIGNYY; CDR2 reads EKD. This CDR3 region has 18 residues. This chain's CDR3 is CAAGFPIPWGRYTDKLIF. The CDR3 coding sequence is TGTGCCGCCGGGTTTCCTATTCCCTGGGGGAGGTACACCGATAAACTCATCTTT.